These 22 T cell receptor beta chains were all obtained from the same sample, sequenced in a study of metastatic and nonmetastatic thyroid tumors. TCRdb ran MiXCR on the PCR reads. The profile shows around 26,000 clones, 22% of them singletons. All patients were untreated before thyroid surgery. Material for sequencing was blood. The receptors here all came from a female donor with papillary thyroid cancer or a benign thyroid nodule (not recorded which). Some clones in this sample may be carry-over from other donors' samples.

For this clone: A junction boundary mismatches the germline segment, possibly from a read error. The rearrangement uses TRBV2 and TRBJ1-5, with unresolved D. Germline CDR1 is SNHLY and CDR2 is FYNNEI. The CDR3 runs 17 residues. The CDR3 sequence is CASSEGRRVYSNQPLHF. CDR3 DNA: TGTGCCAGCAGCGAAGGACGGAGAGTCTATAGCAATCAGCCCCTGCATTTT.

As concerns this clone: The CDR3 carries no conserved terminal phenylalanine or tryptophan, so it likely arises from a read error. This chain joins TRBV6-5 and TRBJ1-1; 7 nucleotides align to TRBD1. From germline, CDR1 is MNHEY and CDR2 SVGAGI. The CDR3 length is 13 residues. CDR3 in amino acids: CARSYGQVSEAFV. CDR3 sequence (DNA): TGTGCCAGAAGTTACGGACAGGTCTCTGAAGCTTTCGTT.

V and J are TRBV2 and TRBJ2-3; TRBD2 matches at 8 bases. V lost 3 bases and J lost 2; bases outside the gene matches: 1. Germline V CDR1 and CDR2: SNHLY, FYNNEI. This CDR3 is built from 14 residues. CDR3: CASSEREDTDTQYF. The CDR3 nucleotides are TGTGCCAGCAGTGAGCGGGAGGACACAGATACGCAGTATTTT. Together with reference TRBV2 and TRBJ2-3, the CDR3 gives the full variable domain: EPEVTQTPSHQVTQMGQEVILRCVPISNHLYFYWYRQILGQKVEFLVSFYNNEISEKSEIFDDQFSVERPDGSNFTLKIRSTKLEDSAMYFCASSEREDTDTQYFGPGTRLTVL.

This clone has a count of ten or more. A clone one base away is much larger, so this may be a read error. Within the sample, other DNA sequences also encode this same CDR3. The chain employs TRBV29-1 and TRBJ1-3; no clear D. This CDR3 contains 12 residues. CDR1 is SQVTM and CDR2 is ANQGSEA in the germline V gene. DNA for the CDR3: TGCAGCGTAACAACCTCTGGGAACACCATATATTTT. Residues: CSVTTSGNTIYF. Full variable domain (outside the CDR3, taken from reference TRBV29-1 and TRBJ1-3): SAVISQKPSRDICQRGTSLTIQCQVDSQVTMMFWYRQQPGQSLTLIATANQGSEATYESGFVIDKFPISRPNLTFSTLTVSNMSPEDSSIYLCSVTTSGNTIYFGEGSWLTVV.

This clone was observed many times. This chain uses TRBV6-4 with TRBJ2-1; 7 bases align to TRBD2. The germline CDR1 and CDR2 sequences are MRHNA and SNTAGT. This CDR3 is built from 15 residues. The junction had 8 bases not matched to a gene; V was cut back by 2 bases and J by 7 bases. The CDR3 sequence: CASSDGPGGGNEQFF. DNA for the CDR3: TGTGCCAGCAGTGACGGTCCGGGGGGTGGGAATGAGCAGTTCTTC.

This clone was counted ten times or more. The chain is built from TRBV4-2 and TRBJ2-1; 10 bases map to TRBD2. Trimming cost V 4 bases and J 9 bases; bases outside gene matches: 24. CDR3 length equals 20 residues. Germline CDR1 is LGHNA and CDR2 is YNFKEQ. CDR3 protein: CASSPRRWGLAGDGVGEQFF. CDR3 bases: TGTGCCAGCAGCCCACGGAGGTGGGGCCTAGCGGGAGATGGTGTAGGTGAGCAGTTCTTC.

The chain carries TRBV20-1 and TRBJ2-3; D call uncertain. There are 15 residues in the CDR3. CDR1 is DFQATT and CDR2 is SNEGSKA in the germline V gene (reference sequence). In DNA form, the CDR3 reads TGCGGTGTTAGAGAAGAGAGTGGGAGCACAGATACGCAGTATTTT. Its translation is CGVREESGSTDTQYF.

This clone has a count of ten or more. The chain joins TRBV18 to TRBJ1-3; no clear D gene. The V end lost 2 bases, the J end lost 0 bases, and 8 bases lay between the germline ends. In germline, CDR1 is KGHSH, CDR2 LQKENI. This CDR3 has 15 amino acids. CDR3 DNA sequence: TGTGCCAGCTCACCAGAGACAACCTCTGGAAACACCATATATTTT. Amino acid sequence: CASSPETTSGNTIYF.

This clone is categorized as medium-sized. This CDR3 reads CASTTRSRDGTDTQYF. The CDR3 DNA follows: TGTGCCAGCACAACGCGAAGCCGGGACGGCACAGATACGCAGTATTTT. This chain joins TRBV6-2 or TRBV6-3 and TRBJ2-3; D is possibly TRBD1 or TRBD2 (5 bases each). Trimming pared 7 bases from V and 1 base from J, leaving 18 bases between. The CDR3 has 16 amino acids. The germline gives CDR1 MNHEY, CDR2 SVGEGT.

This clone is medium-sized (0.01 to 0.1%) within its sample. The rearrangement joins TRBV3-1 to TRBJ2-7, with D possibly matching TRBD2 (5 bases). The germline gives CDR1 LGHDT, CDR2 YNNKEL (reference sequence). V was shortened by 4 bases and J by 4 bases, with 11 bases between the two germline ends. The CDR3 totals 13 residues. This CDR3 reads CASSRGRGYEQYF. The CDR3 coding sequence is TGTGCCAGCAGCCGGGGTCGGGGATACGAGCAGTACTTC.

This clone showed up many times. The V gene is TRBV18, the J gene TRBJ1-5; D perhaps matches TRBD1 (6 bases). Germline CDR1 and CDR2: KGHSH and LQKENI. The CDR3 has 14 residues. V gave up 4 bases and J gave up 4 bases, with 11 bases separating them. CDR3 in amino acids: CASSLGTLNQPQHF. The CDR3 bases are TGTGCCAGCTCACTCGGGACACTAAATCAGCCCCAGCATTTT.

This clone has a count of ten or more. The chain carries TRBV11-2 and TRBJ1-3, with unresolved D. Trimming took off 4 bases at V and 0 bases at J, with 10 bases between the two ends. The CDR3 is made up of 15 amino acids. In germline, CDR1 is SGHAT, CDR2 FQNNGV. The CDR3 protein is CASSSGRSSGNTIYF. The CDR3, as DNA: TGTGCCAGCAGCTCGGGGAGGAGCTCTGGAAACACCATATATTTT.

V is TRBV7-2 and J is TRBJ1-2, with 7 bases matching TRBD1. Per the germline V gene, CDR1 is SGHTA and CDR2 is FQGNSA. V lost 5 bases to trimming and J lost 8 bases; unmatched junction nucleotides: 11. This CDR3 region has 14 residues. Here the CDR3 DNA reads TGTGCCAGCAGCCAAGTAGGGAAAGGGGGCGGCTACACCTTC. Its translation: CASSQVGKGGGYTF.

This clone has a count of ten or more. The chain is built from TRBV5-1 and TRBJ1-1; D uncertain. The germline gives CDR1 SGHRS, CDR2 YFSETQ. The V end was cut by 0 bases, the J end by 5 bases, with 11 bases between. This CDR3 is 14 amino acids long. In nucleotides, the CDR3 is TGCGCCAGCAGCTTGGACGGCCAACAAACTGAAGCTTTCTTT. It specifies CASSLDGQQTEAFF.

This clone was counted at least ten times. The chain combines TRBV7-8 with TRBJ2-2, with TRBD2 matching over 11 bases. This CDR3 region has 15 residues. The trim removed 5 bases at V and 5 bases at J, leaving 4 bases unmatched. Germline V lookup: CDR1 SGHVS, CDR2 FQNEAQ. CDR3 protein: CASSLSGGETGELFF. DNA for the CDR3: TGTGCCAGCAGCCTTAGCGGGGGGGAAACCGGGGAGCTGTTTTTT.

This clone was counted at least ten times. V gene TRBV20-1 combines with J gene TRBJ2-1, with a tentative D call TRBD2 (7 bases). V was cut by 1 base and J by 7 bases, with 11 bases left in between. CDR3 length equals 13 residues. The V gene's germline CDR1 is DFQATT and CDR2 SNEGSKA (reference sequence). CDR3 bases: TGCAGTGCTAGAGCGGGGGGCGGTAATGAGCAGTTCTTC. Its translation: CSARAGGGNEQFF.

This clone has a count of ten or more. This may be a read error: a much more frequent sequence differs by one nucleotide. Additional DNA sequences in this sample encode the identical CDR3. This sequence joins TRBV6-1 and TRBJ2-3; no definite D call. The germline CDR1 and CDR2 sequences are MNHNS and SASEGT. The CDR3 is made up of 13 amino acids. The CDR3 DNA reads TGTGCCAGCACAGAAGGCGAGATTGATACGCAGTACTTT. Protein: CASTEGEIDTQYF.

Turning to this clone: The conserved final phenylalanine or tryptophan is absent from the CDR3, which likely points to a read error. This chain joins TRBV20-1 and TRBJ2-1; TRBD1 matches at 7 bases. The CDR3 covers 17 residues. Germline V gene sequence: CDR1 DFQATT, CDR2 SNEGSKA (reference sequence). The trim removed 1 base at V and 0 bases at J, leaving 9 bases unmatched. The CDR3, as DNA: TGCAGTGCTAGAGGGACGACAGGGCGTGTCTCCTACAATGAGCAGTTCTGC. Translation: CSARGTTGRVSYNEQFC.

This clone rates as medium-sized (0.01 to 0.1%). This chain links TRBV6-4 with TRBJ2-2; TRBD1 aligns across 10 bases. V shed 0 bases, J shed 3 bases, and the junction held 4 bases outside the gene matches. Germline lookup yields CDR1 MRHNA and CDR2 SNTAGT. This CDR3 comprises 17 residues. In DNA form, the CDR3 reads TGTGCCAGCAGTGACTCGACAGGGGGCGCGCACACCGGGGAGCTGTTTTTT. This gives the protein CASSDSTGGAHTGELFF.

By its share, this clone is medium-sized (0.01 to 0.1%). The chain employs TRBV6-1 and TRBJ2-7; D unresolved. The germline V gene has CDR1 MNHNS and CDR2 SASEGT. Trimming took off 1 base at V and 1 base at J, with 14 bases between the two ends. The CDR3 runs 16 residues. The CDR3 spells CASSEVGGAGSYEQYF. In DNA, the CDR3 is TGTGCCAGCAGTGAAGTGGGTGGCGCCGGGTCCTACGAGCAGTACTTC.

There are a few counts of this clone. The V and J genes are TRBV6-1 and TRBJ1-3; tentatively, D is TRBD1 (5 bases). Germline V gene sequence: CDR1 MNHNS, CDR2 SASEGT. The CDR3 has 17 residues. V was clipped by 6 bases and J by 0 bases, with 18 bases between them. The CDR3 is CASRASGYDISGNTIYF. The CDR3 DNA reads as TGTGCCAGCAGGGCGTCAGGGTATGACATCTCTGGAAACACCATATATTTT.

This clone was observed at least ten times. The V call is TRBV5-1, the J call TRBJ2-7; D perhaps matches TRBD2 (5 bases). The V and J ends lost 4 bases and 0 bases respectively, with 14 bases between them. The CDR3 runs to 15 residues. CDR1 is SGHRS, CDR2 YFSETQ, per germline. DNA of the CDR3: TGCGCCAGCAGCGCTGAGGGAGCGCCCTCCTACGAGCAGTACTTC. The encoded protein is CASSAEGAPSYEQYF.